The entry below gives a single TCR beta chain sequence along with its context. Lacking the conserved final phenylalanine or tryptophan, this CDR3 likely reflects a read error. This sample is part of a study of T cell repertoires in cytomegalovirus infection. The overall study: Public signatures in TCR beta pointed to CMV infection and matching HLA type.

MiXCR, applied by TCRdb to the reads, yields one record per CDR3 protein. The data show roughly 500,000 distinct CDR3 sequences, about 15% seen once. Trimming cost V 3 bases and J 8 bases; bases outside gene matches: 8. The CDR3 length is 16 residues. Per the germline V gene, CDR1 is LNHNV and CDR2 is YYDKDF (reference sequence). The receptor comes from a human donor in good health (CMV status not recorded). Some clones in this sample may be carry-over from other donors' samples. The V and J genes are TRBV15 and TRBJ2-1; 12 nucleotides line up with TRBD1. The sample comprised CD8+ T cells from PBMCs. CDR3: CATSSLGQGARDEQFL. The CDR3 DNA follows: TGTGCCACCAGCAGCCTGGGACAGGGGGCGAGAGATGAGCAGTTCTTA.